A few counts support the clone carrying this TCR beta chain. Each TRB amplification used 250-500 ng of genomic DNA from blood. The CDR3 sequence is 12 residues long. Looked up from germline, CDR1 is KGHSH and CDR2 is LQKENI. V lost 0 bases and J lost 6, with 6 bases in between. The data belong to a study of T and B cells in COVID-19 patients. TRB rearrangements were amplified by multiplex PCR with BIOMED2 TRB-A/B primers. TCRdb re-called the multiplex PCR reads through MiXCR, storing one row per CDR3 protein. The table shows about 21,000 distinct CDR3 sequences, with 30% to 35% occurring only once. The sequence derives from a human donor who had recovered from COVID-19. The chain is built from TRBV18 and TRBJ2-7; D perhaps matches TRBD1 (5 bases). Specimen: blood. CDR3 amino acids: CASSPPDSEQYF. The DNA for the CDR3 is TGTGCCAGCTCACCACCCGACAGCGAGCAGTACTTC.